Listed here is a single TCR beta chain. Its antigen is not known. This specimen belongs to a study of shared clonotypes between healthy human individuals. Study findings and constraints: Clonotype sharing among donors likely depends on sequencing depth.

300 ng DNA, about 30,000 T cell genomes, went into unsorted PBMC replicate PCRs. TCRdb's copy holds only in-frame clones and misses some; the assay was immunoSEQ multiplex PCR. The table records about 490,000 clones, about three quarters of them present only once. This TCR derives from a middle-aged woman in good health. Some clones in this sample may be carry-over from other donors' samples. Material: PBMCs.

The CDR3 region is CAWRKRGKETQYF. CDR3 bases: TGTGCCTGGAGAAAGCGGGGGAAAGAGACCCAGTACTTC. The genes are TRBV30 and TRBJ2-5; TRBD2 matches at 8 bases. Trimming at V came to 3 bases and at J to 3 bases, leaving 3 bases not matched to a gene. Germline assignment: CDR1 GTSNPN and CDR2 SVGIG (reference sequence). This CDR3 contains 13 residues.